The clone carrying this T cell receptor (beta chain) has only a few counts. This specimen comes from a study of shared clonotypes between healthy human individuals. Profiled with immunoSEQ multiplex PCR; TCRdb holds only in-frame clones, not every one. The profile shows nearly 750,000 clones, over 55% of them singletons. V was clipped by 2 bases and J by 5 bases, with 3 bases between them. CDR3 size: 11 residues. CDR1 ENHRY and CDR2 SYGVKD come from the germline V gene. The TCR sequence derives from a woman in her twenties or thirties in good health. Source material: memory CD4+ T cells sorted from blood. The subset was: CD45RA-negative fraction. This chain uses TRBV10-3 with TRBJ1-1; no definite D call. DNA for the CDR3: TGTGCCATCAGTGAGAGGACTGAAGCTTTCTTT. It codes for CAISERTEAFF.